These 15 T cell receptor beta chains came from one sample sequenced in a study of T cell responses to AZD1222 COVID-19 vaccine. Only in-frame clones appear in the TCRdb table, and some are missing; sequencing was by immunoSEQ multiplex PCR. The sample has about 150,000 clones; roughly 90% are singletons. The material sequenced was peripheral blood, taken 28 days after the second AZD1222 dose. The receptor set was obtained from an adult who received the AZD1222 COVID-19 vaccine.

The gene calls are TRBV28 and TRBJ2-7, with a tentative D call TRBD2 (6 bases). Germline V gives CDR1 MDHEN, CDR2 SYDVKM. This CDR3 has 12 residues. Trimming removed 6 bases at V and 10 bases at J, with 16 bases between. The CDR3 loop is CASRAGLPPQYF. In DNA form, the CDR3 reads TGTGCCAGCAGGGCGGGACTGCCGCCACAGTACTTC.

The chain combines TRBV3-1 (or the pseudogene TRBV3-2) with TRBJ2-7; D may be TRBD2 (7 bases). Germline loops: CDR1 LGHDT, CDR2 YNNKEL (reference sequence). This CDR3 is built from 14 residues. Trimming shortened V by 8 bases and J by 2 bases, and 16 bases separated the two germline ends. DNA of the CDR3: TGTGCCAGCCTCGGCGGGGGCTCTACCTACGAGCAGTACTTC. Protein: CASLGGGSTYEQYF.

This chain connects TRBV5-6 to TRBJ1-1; D gene unclear. From germline, CDR1 is SGHDT and CDR2 YYEEEE. CDR3 size: 12 residues. Trimming stripped 0 bases from V and 8 bases from J, with 8 bases between. The CDR3 coding sequence is TGTGCCAGCAGCTTGGGTGGGCAGGAAGCTTTCTTT. Translated: CASSLGGQEAFF.

The J gene is TRBJ1-6, the V gene TRBV5-6; TRBD1 agrees at 9 bases. The CDR3 has 18 residues. The V segment lost 3 bases and the J segment 4 bases; nucleotides outside the gene matches: 11. Germline loops: CDR1 SGHDT, CDR2 YYEEEE. The CDR3 here is CASSSRRDRVRYNSPLHF. The CDR3 DNA reads TGTGCCAGCAGCTCCCGCCGGGACAGGGTACGATATAATTCACCCCTCCACTTT.

Written as DNA, the CDR3 is TGTGCCAGTAGTATAGATCGGAATTCCTACAATGAGCAGTTCTTC. This encodes CASSIDRNSYNEQFF. This chain connects TRBV19 to TRBJ2-1; D unresolved. The V gene's germline CDR1 is LNHDA and CDR2 SQIVND (reference sequence). V was trimmed by 0 bases and J by 1 base, leaving 7 bases between them. The CDR3 length is 15 residues.

The genes are TRBV18 and TRBJ2-2; 7 nucleotides match TRBD1. Germline CDR1 and CDR2: KGHSH and LQKENI. V gave up 2 bases and J gave up 2 bases; unmatched junction bases: 11. The CDR3 covers 18 residues. The CDR3 protein is CASSPETPNRGNTGELFF. CDR3 DNA sequence: TGTGCCAGCTCACCAGAGACACCAAACAGGGGAAACACCGGGGAGCTGTTTTTT.

The DNA of the CDR3 is TGTGCCAGCAGCTTAGCTCGTGTTGCCACAGATACGCAGTATTTT. Translation: CASSLARVATDTQYF. The chain employs TRBV7-2 and TRBJ2-3; D unresolved. Per the germline V gene, CDR1 is SGHTA and CDR2 is FQGNSA. Deletions cut 0 bases from V and 2 bases from J, with 9 bases between. This CDR3 region has 15 residues.

V usage is TRBV3-1 (or the pseudogene TRBV3-2) and J usage is TRBJ2-3, with TRBD1 identical over 9 bases. The CDR3 extends over 15 amino acids. The V segment lost 4 bases and the J segment 4 bases; nucleotides outside the gene matches: 6. Germline CDR1 is LGHDT and CDR2 is YNNKEL (reference sequence). The CDR3 nucleotides are TGTGCCAGCAGCCCCACCCGGACAGGGGCAGATACGCAGTATTTT. Translating gives CASSPTRTGADTQYF.

The chain joins TRBV6-5 to TRBJ1-5, with 10 bases lining up with TRBD1. The V gene's germline CDR1 is MNHEY and CDR2 SVGAGI. The CDR3 is made up of 15 amino acids. Trimming at V came to 6 bases and at J to 5 bases, leaving 7 bases not matched to a gene. CDR3 residues: CASRRGTGVHQPQHF. The CDR3 bases are TGTGCCAGCAGGAGAGGGACAGGGGTGCATCAGCCCCAGCATTTT.

The genes are TRBV18 and TRBJ2-2; 8 nucleotides line up with TRBD2. V trimming: 6 bases; J trimming: 4 bases; junction bases outside the gene matches: 7. This CDR3 contains 15 residues. CDR1 and CDR2 from the germline V gene are KGHSH and LQKENI. The CDR3 sequence: CASSSAGAGTGELFF. Written as DNA, the CDR3 is TGTGCCAGCTCCTCAGCGGGAGCTGGCACCGGGGAGCTGTTTTTT.

The chain recombines TRBV9 with TRBJ1-1, with D tentatively TRBD1 (6 bases). The CDR3 contains 14 residues. Between the trimmed V and J ends, which lost 4 bases and 3 bases, there was a span of 13 bases. Germline-derived CDR1 and CDR2 are SGDLS and YYNGEE. The CDR3 nucleotides read TGTGCCAGCAGCCTCGGCCCAGGGGACACTGAAGCTTTCTTT. Residues: CASSLGPGDTEAFF.

The chain employs TRBV5-1 and TRBJ1-3; D not resolved. The CDR3 sequence is 16 residues long. In germline, CDR1 is SGHRS, CDR2 YFSETQ. V lost 0 bases to trimming and J lost 3 bases, with 13 bases between them. Written as DNA, the CDR3 is TGCGCCAGCAGCTTGGGCCGAGACACAAGTGGAAACACCATATATTTT. This gives the protein CASSLGRDTSGNTIYF.

The chain combines TRBV5-6 with TRBJ1-4, with a possible D match to TRBD1 (5 bases). Looked up from germline, CDR1 is SGHDT and CDR2 is YYEEEE. There are 15 residues in the CDR3. Trimming stripped 2 bases from V and 5 bases from J, with 13 bases between. CDR3: CASSFLPGGNEKLFF. In nucleotides, the CDR3 is TGTGCCAGCAGCTTTTTACCCGGGGGAAATGAAAAACTGTTTTTT. Full variable domain (remainder filled in from reference TRBV5-6 and TRBJ1-4): DAGVTQSPTHLIKTRGQQVTLRCSPKSGHDTVSWYQQALGQGPQFIFQYYEEEERQRGNFPDRFSGHQFPNYSSELNVNALLLGDSALYLCASSFLPGGNEKLFFGSGTQLSVL.

V gene TRBV4-2 combines with J gene TRBJ1-2; weak D call: TRBD1 (6 bases). The germline gives CDR1 LGHNA, CDR2 YNFKEQ. The CDR3 is made up of 16 amino acids. Trimming stripped 8 bases from V and 3 bases from J, with 22 bases between. Written as DNA, the CDR3 is TGTGCCAGCCGCAAAGTGGGGGGGGCCCCCGACTATGGCTACACCTTC. This codes for CASRKVGGAPDYGYTF.

This clone has a single count. V is TRBV6-4 and J is TRBJ2-1, with TRBD2 matching over 12 bases. Germline V gene sequence: CDR1 MRHNA, CDR2 SNTAGT. The V and J ends lost 8 bases and 6 bases, in that order; junction bases with no gene match: 14. This CDR3 is 17 amino acids long. The CDR3, as DNA: TGTGCCAGCTCAGAACAGCCCGGGACTAGCGGGTTCAATGAGCAGTTCTTC. It specifies CASSEQPGTSGFNEQFF.